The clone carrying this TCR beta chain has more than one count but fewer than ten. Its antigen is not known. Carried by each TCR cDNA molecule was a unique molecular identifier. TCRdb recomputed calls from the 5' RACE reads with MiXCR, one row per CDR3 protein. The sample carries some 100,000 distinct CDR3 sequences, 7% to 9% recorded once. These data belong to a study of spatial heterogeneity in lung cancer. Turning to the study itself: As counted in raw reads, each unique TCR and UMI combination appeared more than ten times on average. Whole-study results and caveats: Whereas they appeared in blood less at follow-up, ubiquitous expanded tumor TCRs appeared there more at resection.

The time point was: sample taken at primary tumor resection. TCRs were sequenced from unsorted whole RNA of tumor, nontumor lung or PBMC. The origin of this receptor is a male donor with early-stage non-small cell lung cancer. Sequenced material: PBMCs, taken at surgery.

The CDR3 coding sequence is TGTGCCAGCAGCTTCACCCGGACAGGGGGGTCGGGCTATGGCTACACCTTC. Its translation: CASSFTRTGGSGYGYTF. J is TRBJ1-2 and V is TRBV7-2, with 10 bases aligning to TRBD1. Germline values: CDR1 SGHTA, CDR2 FQGNSA. Losses at the gene ends were 3 bases for V and 4 bases for J; bases not matched to a gene: 11. The CDR3 runs 17 residues.